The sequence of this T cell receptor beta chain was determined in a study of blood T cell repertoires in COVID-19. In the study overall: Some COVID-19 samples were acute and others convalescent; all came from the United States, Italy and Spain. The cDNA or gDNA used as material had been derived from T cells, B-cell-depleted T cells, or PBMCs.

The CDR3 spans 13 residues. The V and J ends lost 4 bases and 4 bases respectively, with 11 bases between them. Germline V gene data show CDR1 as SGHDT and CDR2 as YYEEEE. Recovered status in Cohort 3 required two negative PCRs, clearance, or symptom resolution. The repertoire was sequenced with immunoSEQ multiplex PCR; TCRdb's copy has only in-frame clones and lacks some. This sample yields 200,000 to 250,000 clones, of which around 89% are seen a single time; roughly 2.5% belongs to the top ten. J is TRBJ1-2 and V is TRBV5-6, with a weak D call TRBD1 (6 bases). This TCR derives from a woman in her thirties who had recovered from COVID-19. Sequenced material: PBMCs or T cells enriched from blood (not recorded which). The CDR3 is CASSHGQSYGYTF. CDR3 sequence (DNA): TGTGCCAGCAGCCATGGACAGAGCTATGGCTACACCTTC. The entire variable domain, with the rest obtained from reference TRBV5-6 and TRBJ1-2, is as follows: DAGVTQSPTHLIKTRGQQVTLRCSPKSGHDTVSWYQQALGQGPQFIFQYYEEEERQRGNFPDRFSGHQFPNYSSELNVNALLLGDSALYLCASSHGQSYGYTFGSGTRLTVV.